The entry below gives a single TCR beta chain sequence along with its context. Antigen unknown. The CDR3 sequence is 13 residues long. The V and J ends lost 7 bases and 6 bases respectively, with 10 bases between them. cDNA molecules carried unique molecular identifiers, and template switching added a universal primer site. TCRdb reprocessed the 5' RACE reads with MiXCR, giving one entry per CDR3 protein. Seen here are under 400,000 distinct CDR3 sequences, approximately 10% observed once, and the top ten hold 7.5% to 9.5%. The sample comes from a study of identical twins. Study-wide results and caveats: Excess sharing between twins was weaker in beta out-of-frame sequences. For out-of-frame alpha sequences shared by twins, low generation probability was in excess.

Source material: naive T cells sorted from blood. The chain couples TRBV12-3 or TRBV12-4 to TRBJ1-6, with D unclear. The origin of this receptor is a woman between 50 and 59 years old in good health. The CDR3 DNA sequence: TGTGCCAGCACCTTCCGGGGTAATTCACCCCTCCACTTT. This encodes CASTFRGNSPLHF.